This entry concerns a single T cell receptor beta chain. This CDR3 comprises 17 residues. V was trimmed by 6 bases and J by 3 bases, leaving 20 bases between them. The germline CDR1 and CDR2 sequences are SGHNT and YENEEA. This sample was taken from a study of OX40 agonist ivuxolimab in advanced cancers. Generated by immunoSEQ multiplex PCR, the TCRdb table keeps only in-frame clones and is missing some. The sample includes some 70,000 clones, around nine tenths seen only once; the top ten take 1.3%. This chain joins TRBV11-3 and TRBJ2-2; D may be TRBD2 (7 bases). The sequence was obtained from an adult with an advanced solid tumor such as melanoma, head and neck, liver or kidney cancer. This material consisted of CD4+ or CD8+ T cells sorted from blood, taken in a trial of the OX40 agonist ivuxolimab. CDR3 amino acids: CASRTGGQGGDTGELFF. The CDR3 DNA sequence: TGTGCCAGCAGGACTGGGGGCCAGGGAGGGGACACCGGGGAGCTGTTTTTT.